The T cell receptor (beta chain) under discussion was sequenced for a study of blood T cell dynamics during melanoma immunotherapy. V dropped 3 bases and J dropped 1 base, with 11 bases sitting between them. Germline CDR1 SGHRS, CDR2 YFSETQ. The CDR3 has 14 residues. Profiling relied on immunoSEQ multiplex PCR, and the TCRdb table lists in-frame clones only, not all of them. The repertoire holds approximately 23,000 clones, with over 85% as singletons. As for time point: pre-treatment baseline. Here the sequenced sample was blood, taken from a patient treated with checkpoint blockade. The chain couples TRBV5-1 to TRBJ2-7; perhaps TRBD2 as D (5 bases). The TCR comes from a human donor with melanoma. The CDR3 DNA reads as TGCGCCAGCAGCTACACCGGAGGATCCTACGAGCAGTACTTC. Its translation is CASSYTGGSYEQYF.